The T cell receptor beta chain under discussion was sequenced for a study of T cell responses to AZD1222 COVID-19 vaccine. Whole-study results and caveats: In a largely white British group with more females than males, clonal diversity was possibly underestimated. The study sampled repertoires only after the peak T cell response. Baseline serostatus was positive in only 5 to 7 AZD1222 recipients. Vaccine-associated CD4 TCRs spanned spike, dominant at 160-218 and 743-854.

Comment on this clone: Its antigen is unidentified.

CDR1 and CDR2 (germline): MGHRA, YSYEKL. The CDR3 totals 15 residues. The V and J ends lost 0 bases and 0 bases respectively, with 8 bases between them. The repertoire was sequenced with immunoSEQ multiplex PCR; TCRdb's copy has only in-frame clones and lacks some. The profile covers about 150,000 clones, with around 90% appearing a single time and over 15% taken by the ten largest. Sequences were derived from peripheral blood, sampled on day 0 of AZD1222 vaccination. The V gene is TRBV4-1, the J gene TRBJ1-1; D uncertain. This clonotype was sampled from an adult in good health. CDR3 loop: CASSQDSRLNTEAFF. The CDR3, as DNA: TGCGCCAGCAGCCAAGATTCCAGACTGAACACTGAAGCTTTCTTT.